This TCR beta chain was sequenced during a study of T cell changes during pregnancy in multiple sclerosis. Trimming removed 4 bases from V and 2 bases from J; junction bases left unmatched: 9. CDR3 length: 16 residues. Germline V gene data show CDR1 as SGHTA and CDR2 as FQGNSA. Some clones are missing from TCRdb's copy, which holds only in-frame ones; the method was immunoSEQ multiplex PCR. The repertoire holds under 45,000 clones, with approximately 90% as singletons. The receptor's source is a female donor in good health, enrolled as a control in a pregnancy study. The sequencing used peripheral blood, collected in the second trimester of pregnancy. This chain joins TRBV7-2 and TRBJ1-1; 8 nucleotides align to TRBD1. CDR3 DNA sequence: TGTGCCAGCAGCTCCGGGACAGGAGCTCCTAACACTGAAGCTTTCTTT. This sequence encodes CASSSGTGAPNTEAFF.